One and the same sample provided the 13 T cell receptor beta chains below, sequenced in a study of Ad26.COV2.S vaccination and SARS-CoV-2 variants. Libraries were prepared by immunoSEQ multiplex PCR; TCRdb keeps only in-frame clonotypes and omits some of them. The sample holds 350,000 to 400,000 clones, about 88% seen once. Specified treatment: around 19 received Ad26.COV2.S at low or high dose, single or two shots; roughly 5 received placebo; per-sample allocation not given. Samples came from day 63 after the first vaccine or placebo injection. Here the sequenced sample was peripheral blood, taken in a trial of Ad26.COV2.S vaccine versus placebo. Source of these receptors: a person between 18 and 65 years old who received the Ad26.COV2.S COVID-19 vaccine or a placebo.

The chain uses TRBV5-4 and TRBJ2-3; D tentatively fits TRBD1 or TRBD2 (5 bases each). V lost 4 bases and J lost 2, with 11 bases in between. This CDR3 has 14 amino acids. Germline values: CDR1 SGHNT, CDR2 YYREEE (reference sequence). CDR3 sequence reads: CASSPGTDTDTQYF. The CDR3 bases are TGTGCCAGCAGCCCTGGGACCGACACAGATACGCAGTATTTT. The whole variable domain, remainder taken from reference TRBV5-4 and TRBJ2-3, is ETGVTQSPTHLIKTRGQQVTLRCSSQSGHNTVSWYQQALGQGPQFIFQYYREEENGRGNFPPRFSGLQFPNYSSELNVNALELDDSALYLCASSPGTDTDTQYFGPGTRLTVL.

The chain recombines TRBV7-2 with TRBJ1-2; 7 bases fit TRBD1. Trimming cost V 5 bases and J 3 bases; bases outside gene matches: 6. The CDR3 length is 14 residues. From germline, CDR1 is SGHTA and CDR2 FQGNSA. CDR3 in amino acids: CASSTRTGYYGYTF. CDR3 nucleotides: TGTGCCAGCAGCACTCGGACAGGCTACTATGGCTACACCTTC.

The CDR3: CASAPRGGVVTEAFF. The CDR3 region has the DNA TGCGCCAGCGCCCCTCGGGGGGGGGTAGTCACTGAAGCTTTCTTT. The chain carries TRBV5-1 and TRBJ1-1; the D gene is possibly TRBD1 (5 bases). Germline V lookup: CDR1 SGHRS, CDR2 YFSETQ. V was trimmed by 7 bases and J by 4 bases, leaving 20 bases between them. The CDR3 runs to 15 residues.

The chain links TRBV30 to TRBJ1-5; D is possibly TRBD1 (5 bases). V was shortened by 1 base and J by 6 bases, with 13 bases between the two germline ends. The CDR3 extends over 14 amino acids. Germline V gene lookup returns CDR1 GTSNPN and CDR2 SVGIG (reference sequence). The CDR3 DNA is TGTGCCTGGAGTGCTAAGGGGCAGGGTCAGCCCCAGCATTTT. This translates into CAWSAKGQGQPQHF.

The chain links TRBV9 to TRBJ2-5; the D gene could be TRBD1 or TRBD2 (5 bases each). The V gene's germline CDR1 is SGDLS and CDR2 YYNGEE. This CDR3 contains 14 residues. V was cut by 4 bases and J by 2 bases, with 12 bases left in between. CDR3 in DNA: TGTGCCAGCAGCTGGGGGACGGCTCAAGAGACCCAGTACTTC. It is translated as CASSWGTAQETQYF.

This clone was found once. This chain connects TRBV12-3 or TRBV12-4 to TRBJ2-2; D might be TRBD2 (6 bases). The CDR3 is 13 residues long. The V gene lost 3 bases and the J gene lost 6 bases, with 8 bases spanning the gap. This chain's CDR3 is CASSLLAAGELFF. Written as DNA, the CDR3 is TGTGCCAGCAGTTTGTTAGCGGCCGGGGAGCTGTTTTTT.

The CDR3 loop is CASSSDFTTDTQYF. The CDR3 nucleotides are TGCGCCAGCAGCTCGGACTTTACCACAGATACGCAGTATTTT. The J gene is TRBJ2-3, the V gene TRBV5-1, with D perhaps TRBD2 (5 bases). The CDR3 totals 14 residues. V was clipped by 3 bases and J by 2 bases, with 10 bases between them. The germline V gene has CDR1 SGHRS and CDR2 YFSETQ.

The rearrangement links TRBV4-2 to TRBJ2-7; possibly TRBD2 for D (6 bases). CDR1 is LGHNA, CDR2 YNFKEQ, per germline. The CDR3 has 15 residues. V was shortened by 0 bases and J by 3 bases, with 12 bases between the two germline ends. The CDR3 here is CASSQEVDGSYEQYF. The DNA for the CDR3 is TGTGCCAGCAGCCAAGAGGTGGACGGGAGCTACGAGCAGTACTTC.

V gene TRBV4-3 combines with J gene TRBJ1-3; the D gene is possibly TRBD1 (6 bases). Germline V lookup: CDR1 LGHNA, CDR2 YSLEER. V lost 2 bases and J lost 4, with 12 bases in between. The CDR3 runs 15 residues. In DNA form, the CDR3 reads TGCGCCAGCAGCCAAAACTGGACAGCCGGAAACACCATATATTTT. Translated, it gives CASSQNWTAGNTIYF.

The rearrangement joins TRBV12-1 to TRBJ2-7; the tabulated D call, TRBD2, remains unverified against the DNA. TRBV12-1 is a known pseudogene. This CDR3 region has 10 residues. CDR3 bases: TGTGCCAGCCGTTCCTACGAGCAGTACTTC. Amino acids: CASRSYEQYF.

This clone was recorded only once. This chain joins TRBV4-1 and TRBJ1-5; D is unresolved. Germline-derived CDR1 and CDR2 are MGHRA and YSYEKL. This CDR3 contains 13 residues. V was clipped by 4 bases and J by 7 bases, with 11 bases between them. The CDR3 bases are TGCGCCAGCAGCCTGAACGAGGTACAGCCCCAGCATTTT. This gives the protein CASSLNEVQPQHF.

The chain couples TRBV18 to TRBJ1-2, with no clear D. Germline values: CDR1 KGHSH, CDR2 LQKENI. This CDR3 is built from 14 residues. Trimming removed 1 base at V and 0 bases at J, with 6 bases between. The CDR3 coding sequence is TGTGCCAGCTCACCACAGGAGTCTAACTATGGCTACACCTTC. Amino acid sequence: CASSPQESNYGYTF.

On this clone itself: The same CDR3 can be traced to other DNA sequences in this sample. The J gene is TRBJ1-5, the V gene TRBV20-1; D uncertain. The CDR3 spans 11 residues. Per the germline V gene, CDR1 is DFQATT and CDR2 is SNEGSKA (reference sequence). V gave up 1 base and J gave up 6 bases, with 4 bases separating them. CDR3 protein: CSARGGQPQHF. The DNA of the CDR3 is TGCAGTGCTAGAGGGGGTCAGCCCCAGCATTTT.